One sample yielded the 32 T cell receptor beta chains listed below, sequenced in a study of PD-1 blockade in classical Hodgkin lymphoma. After autologous stem cell transplantation all patients relapsed, and prior brentuximab vedotin exposure differed between cohorts. Profiling relied on immunoSEQ multiplex PCR, and the TCRdb table lists in-frame clones only, not all of them. The table has about 97,000 clones, around 80% seen once. The sequencing used peripheral blood mononuclear cells (PBMCs), collected at baseline. The receptors were gathered from a human donor with classical Hodgkin lymphoma.

This sequence joins TRBV7-8 and TRBJ2-7, with TRBD1 matching 9 bases. V shed 5 bases, J shed 3 bases, and the junction held 5 bases outside the gene matches. CDR3 length equals 14 residues. CDR1 and CDR2 (germline): SGHVS, FQNEAQ. The CDR3 coding sequence is TGTGCCAGCAGCAGGACAGGGGCCTACTACGAGCAGTACTTC. Residues: CASSRTGAYYEQYF. Looking up the rest from reference TRBV7-8 and TRBJ2-7 gives the full variable domain: GAGVSQSPRYKVAKRGQDVALRCDPISGHVSLFWYQQALGQGPEFLTYFQNEAQLDKSGLPSDRFFAERPEGSVSTLKIQRTQQEDSAVYLCASSRTGAYYEQYFGPGTRLTVT.

In its sample, this clone was seen many times. CDR3 in amino acids: CASSLAGLYEQYF. CDR3 nucleotides: TGCGCCAGCAGCTTAGCGGGACTGTACGAGCAGTACTTC. The chain is built from TRBV5-1 and TRBJ2-7; TRBD2 aligns across 7 bases. Germline V gene sequence: CDR1 SGHRS, CDR2 YFSETQ. CDR3 length: 13 amino acids. V shed 2 bases, J shed 4 bases, and the junction held 3 bases outside the gene matches.

The sample holds one count of this clone. The rearrangement joins TRBV6-5 to TRBJ1-1; D perhaps matches TRBD1 (6 bases). This CDR3 region has 15 residues. Trimming shortened V by 7 bases and J by 1 base, and 16 bases separated the two germline ends. Germline CDR1 and CDR2: MNHEY and SVGAGI. The CDR3 loop reads CASKKAGTKNTEAFF. CDR3 DNA: TGTGCCAGCAAAAAGGCCGGGACAAAGAACACTGAAGCTTTCTTT.

This sequence joins TRBV19 and TRBJ2-1, with D possibly being TRBD1 (6 bases). Trimming shortened V by 2 bases and J by 0 bases, and 8 bases separated the two germline ends. Germline V lookup: CDR1 LNHDA, CDR2 SQIVND (reference sequence). The CDR3 sequence is 15 residues long. CDR3 coding DNA: TGTGCCAGTAGTATATTAGGGGGCTCCTACAATGAGCAGTTCTTC. It yields the protein CASSILGGSYNEQFF.

The CDR3 region has the DNA TGTGCCAGCTCACCTTCCTGGGAAAATTCCTACGAGCAGTACTTC. It codes for CASSPSWENSYEQYF. V gene TRBV18 combines with J gene TRBJ2-7; the D is unclear. Between the trimmed V and J ends, which lost 3 bases and 1 base, there was a span of 13 bases. The CDR3 contains 15 residues. Germline assignment: CDR1 KGHSH and CDR2 LQKENI.

V is TRBV5-6 and J is TRBJ1-3; a possible D gene is TRBD1 (6 bases). The CDR3 totals 15 residues. Trimming shortened V by 0 bases and J by 0 bases, and 7 bases separated the two germline ends. Germline V lookup: CDR1 SGHDT, CDR2 YYEEEE. The DNA for the CDR3 is TGTGCCAGCAGCTTGGGGGGGCCCTCTGGAAACACCATATATTTT. This sequence encodes CASSLGGPSGNTIYF.

This rearrangement joins TRBV30 to TRBJ2-2; 11 nucleotides agree with TRBD2. Germline loops: CDR1 GTSNPN, CDR2 SVGIG (reference sequence). This CDR3 region has 15 residues. J was trimmed by 7 bases and V by 8 bases; bases with no gene match: 12. CDR3 nucleotides: TGTGCCCCCCACACTAGCGGGAGCTTTGTCGGGGAGCTGTTTTTT. The encoded protein is CAPHTSGSFVGELFF.

The rearrangement uses TRBV15 and TRBJ2-5; 10 nucleotides match TRBD1. The V gene end was trimmed by 1 base and the J gene end by 4 bases; junction bases not matched to a gene: 3. In germline, CDR1 is LNHNV, CDR2 YYDKDF (reference sequence). The CDR3 is 15 amino acids. The CDR3 nucleotides read TGTGCCACCAGCAGAGCCGGGACAGGGGTAGAGACCCAGTACTTC. Translated, it gives CATSRAGTGVETQYF. Together with reference TRBV15 and TRBJ2-5, the CDR3 gives the full variable domain: DAMVIQNPRYQVTQFGKPVTLSCSQTLNHNVMYWYQQKSSQAPKLLFHYYDKDFNNEADTPDNFQSRRPNTSFCFLDIRSPGLGDTAMYLCATSRAGTGVETQYFGPGTRLLVL.

The J gene is TRBJ2-1, the V gene TRBV28; D tentatively reads TRBD1 or TRBD2 (6 bases each). The CDR3 is 12 amino acids. The ends were cut back, 5 bases at V and 15 bases at J, with 17 bases in the middle. CDR1 and CDR2 (germline): MDHEN, SYDVKM. In nucleotides, the CDR3 is TGTGCCAGCAGTACCCCCGGGGGCAGGACGTTCTTC. Amino acids: CASSTPGGRTFF.

This sequence joins TRBV4-3 and TRBJ2-1; D remains unclear. The CDR3 contains 16 residues. CDR1 and CDR2 from the germline V gene are LGHNA and YSLEER. Trimming shortened V by 0 bases and J by 0 bases, and 9 bases separated the two germline ends. CDR3 sequence reads: CASSQDFPSSYNEQFF. CDR3 nucleotide sequence: TGCGCCAGCAGCCAAGATTTCCCCAGCTCCTACAATGAGCAGTTCTTC.

This clone has just one count. This chain joins TRBV2 and TRBJ1-2; possibly TRBD1 for D (5 bases). This CDR3 region has 12 residues. Germline values: CDR1 SNHLY, CDR2 FYNNEI. V lost 5 bases to trimming and J lost 4 bases, with 8 bases between them. The CDR3 DNA sequence: TGTGCCAGCAGTACGGGGACCTATGGCTACACCTTC. Amino acid sequence: CASSTGTYGYTF.

The chain is built from TRBV5-4 and TRBJ2-3; 11 bases map to TRBD2. J lost 2 bases, V lost 3 bases, and 5 bases had no gene match. This CDR3 is 16 amino acids long. From germline, CDR1 is SGHNT and CDR2 YYREEE (reference sequence). For the CDR3, the DNA is TGTGCCAGCAGCTCGAAGACTAGCGGGACCACAGATACGCAGTATTTT. This gives the protein CASSSKTSGTTDTQYF.

The V call is TRBV29-1, the J call TRBJ2-1, with 11 positions matching TRBD2. V trimming: 5 bases; J trimming: 7 bases; junction bases outside the gene matches: 10. CDR1 and CDR2 from the germline V gene are SQVTM and ANQGSEA. The CDR3 sequence is 15 residues long. The CDR3 is CSVRQTGTSGNEQFF. In DNA form, the CDR3 reads TGCAGCGTTCGACAGACCGGGACTAGCGGAAATGAGCAGTTCTTC.

This rearrangement joins TRBV9 to TRBJ1-1, with a tentative D call TRBD1 (6 bases). Germline V gene data show CDR1 as SGDLS and CDR2 as YYNGEE. The length of the CDR3 is 13 residues. V was shortened by 5 bases and J by 8 bases, with 16 bases between the two germline ends. The CDR3: CASRAQGGGEAFF. CDR3 nucleotide sequence: TGTGCCAGCAGAGCTCAGGGAGGGGGAGAAGCTTTCTTT.

The J gene is TRBJ2-1, the V gene TRBV18; 9 bases map to TRBD1. V dropped 3 bases and J dropped 8; count of bases not matched to a gene: 8. Germline CDR1 KGHSH, CDR2 LQKENI. The CDR3 runs to 15 residues. The CDR3 bases are TGTGCCAGCTCACCGCGGGACAGGGTTTTTGATGAGCAGTTCTTC. This encodes CASSPRDRVFDEQFF.

This chain joins TRBV7-9 and TRBJ2-3; D gene ambiguous. The germline CDR1 and CDR2 sequences are SEHNR and FQNEAQ (reference sequence). The CDR3 is 13 residues long. V dropped 2 bases and J dropped 4 bases, with 7 bases sitting between them. The CDR3 DNA reads as TGTGCCAGCAGCTTACTTGGCCCAGATACGCAGTATTTT. Encoded protein: CASSLLGPDTQYF.

This chain uses TRBV6-5 with TRBJ1-4, with D perhaps TRBD1 (5 bases). With 5 bases removed from V and 8 bases from J, the gap between germline ends came to 15 bases. Germline CDR1 is MNHEY and CDR2 is SVGAGI. The CDR3 loop spans 14 amino acids. The CDR3 sequence: CASSLRDPREKLFF. The CDR3 DNA reads as TGTGCCAGCAGTCTTCGGGACCCAAGAGAAAAACTGTTTTTT.

This sequence joins TRBV11-2 and TRBJ2-2; 8 bases agree with TRBD2. Germline-derived CDR1 and CDR2 are SGHAT and FQNNGV. The V gene end was trimmed by 4 bases and the J gene end by 1 base; junction bases not matched to a gene: 2. The CDR3 sequence is 15 residues long. CDR3 bases: TGTGCCAGCAGCTCACTAGCGGTGAACACCGGGGAGCTGTTTTTT. This translates into CASSSLAVNTGELFF.

The rearrangement joins TRBV5-5 to TRBJ2-2; D uncertain. CDR1 and CDR2 (germline): SGHKS, YYEKEE (reference sequence). The CDR3 extends over 15 amino acids. With 4 bases removed from V and 3 bases from J, the gap between germline ends came to 13 bases. CDR3 residues: CASSHGPRDTGELFF. The CDR3 DNA reads as TGTGCCAGCAGCCACGGGCCCCGTGACACCGGGGAGCTGTTTTTT.

The chain combines TRBV27 with TRBJ2-2; D is possibly TRBD2 (6 bases). CDR1 MNHEY and CDR2 SMNVEV come from the germline V gene (reference sequence). The CDR3 is made up of 15 amino acids. Trimming removed 3 bases from V and 3 bases from J, with 11 bases in between. CDR3 residues: CASSLSGTYTGELFF. The CDR3 DNA sequence: TGTGCCAGCAGTTTGTCCGGGACTTACACCGGGGAGCTGTTTTTT.

The rearrangement uses TRBV2 and TRBJ2-2, with D possibly TRBD1 on 6 matching bases. Per the germline V gene, CDR1 is SNHLY and CDR2 is FYNNEI. The CDR3 length is 15 residues. Trimming removed 5 bases at V and 2 bases at J, with 12 bases between. CDR3 coding DNA: TGTGCCAGCAGTTACAGGGAGATAAACACCGGGGAGCTGTTTTTT. Translation gives CASSYREINTGELFF.

This clone was seen only once. This rearrangement joins TRBV2 to TRBJ2-5; the D gene is possibly TRBD2 (7 bases). The CDR3 totals 14 residues. Germline CDR1 is SNHLY and CDR2 is FYNNEI. Trimming removed 2 bases at V and 5 bases at J, with 12 bases between. CDR3 amino acids: CASSEFAGAETQYF. The DNA for the CDR3 is TGTGCCAGCAGTGAATTCGCGGGGGCTGAGACCCAGTACTTC. The whole variable domain, filled in from reference TRBV2 and TRBJ2-5, reads EPEVTQTPSHQVTQMGQEVILRCVPISNHLYFYWYRQILGQKVEFLVSFYNNEISEKSEIFDDQFSVERPDGSNFTLKIRSTKLEDSAMYFCASSEFAGAETQYFGPGTRLLVL.

The chain uses TRBV5-5 and TRBJ2-7, with D possibly called TRBD1 or TRBD2 (6 bases each). With 4 bases removed from V and 7 bases from J, the gap between germline ends came to 15 bases. Germline V gene lookup returns CDR1 SGHKS and CDR2 YYEKEE (reference sequence). The CDR3 sequence is 13 residues long. The CDR3 reads CASSTGGPGEQYF. The CDR3 DNA follows: TGTGCCAGCAGCACCGGGGGCCCCGGTGAGCAGTACTTC. The whole variable domain, filled in from reference TRBV5-5 and TRBJ2-7, reads DAGVTQSPTHLIKTRGQQVTLRCSPISGHKSVSWYQQVLGQGPQFIFQYYEKEERGRGNFPDRFSARQFPNYSSELNVNALLLGDSALYLCASSTGGPGEQYFGPGTRLTVT.

The CDR3 region is CASSVASGRADEQFF. The CDR3 DNA reads TGTGCCAGCAGCGTAGCTAGCGGGAGGGCCGATGAGCAGTTCTTC. This chain joins TRBV9 and TRBJ2-1, with 12 positions matching TRBD2. The CDR3 runs to 15 residues. Germline CDR1 reads SGDLS; CDR2 reads YYNGEE. The V and J ends lost 0 bases and 8 bases, in that order; junction bases with no gene match: 3.

This chain links TRBV6-1 with TRBJ2-7; D assignment may be TRBD1 or TRBD2 (5 bases each). Trimming took off 0 bases at V and 7 bases at J, with 16 bases between the two ends. The germline V gene has CDR1 MNHNS and CDR2 SASEGT. The CDR3 runs 15 residues. CDR3 loop: CASSEAAGAPNEQYF. CDR3 sequence (DNA): TGTGCCAGCAGTGAAGCTGCCGGGGCGCCGAATGAGCAGTACTTC.

The V call is TRBV30, the J call TRBJ2-1; 7 bases map to TRBD1. After removal of 0 bases from V and 6 bases from J, the junction contained 5 bases not matched to a gene. The length of the CDR3 is 14 residues. The germline gives CDR1 GTSNPN, CDR2 SVGIG (reference sequence). CDR3 residues: CAWSVSAGGNEQFF. Here the CDR3 DNA reads TGTGCCTGGAGTGTATCGGCAGGGGGCAATGAGCAGTTCTTC.

The rearrangement uses TRBV6-6 and TRBJ2-1, with D hard to call. The CDR3 has 14 residues. Looked up from germline, CDR1 is MNHNY and CDR2 is SVGAGI (reference sequence). V was clipped by 6 bases and J by 2 bases, with 11 bases between them. CDR3 residues: CASSPSTPYNEQFF. The CDR3 DNA follows: TGTGCCAGCAGCCCCTCGACTCCCTACAATGAGCAGTTCTTC.

This chain links TRBV5-1 with TRBJ1-2; D possibly corresponds to TRBD1 (5 bases). This CDR3 has 12 amino acids. The germline V gene encodes CDR1 SGHRS and CDR2 YFSETQ. The V end was cut by 4 bases, the J end by 3 bases, with 7 bases between. For the CDR3, the DNA is TGCGCCAGCAGCGGGACTCACTATGGCTACACCTTC. Its protein product is CASSGTHYGYTF.

The chain is built from TRBV5-1 and TRBJ2-1; 7 bases fit TRBD2. The CDR3 sequence is 15 residues long. With 3 bases clipped from V and 8 bases from J, the junction kept 11 bases outside the gene matches. Germline V CDR1 and CDR2: SGHRS, YFSETQ. The CDR3 is CASSSGLQVGDEQFF. CDR3 nucleotide sequence: TGCGCCAGCAGCTCGGGACTACAAGTTGGGGATGAGCAGTTCTTC.

The chain employs TRBV7-2 and TRBJ2-1; D is perhaps TRBD2 (6 bases). Trimming pared 7 bases from V and 0 bases from J, leaving 16 bases between. CDR1 is SGHTA, CDR2 FQGNSA, per germline. This CDR3 contains 16 residues. As DNA, the CDR3 is TGTGCCAGCACCCTAGGAGGGAAAAGCTCCTACAATGAGCAGTTCTTC. This translates into CASTLGGKSSYNEQFF.

This clone was recorded only once. The chain links TRBV7-9 to TRBJ2-3, with D possibly being TRBD1 or TRBD2 (5 bases each). Trimming cost V 0 bases and J 9 bases, with 10 bases left between them. Germline loops: CDR1 SEHNR, CDR2 FQNEAQ (reference sequence). There are 13 residues in the CDR3. CDR3: CASSLAGPETQYF. CDR3 in DNA: TGTGCCAGCAGCTTAGCGGGACCCGAGACGCAGTATTTT.

In DNA form, the CDR3 reads TGTGCCAGCAGCCAATCCCCCGGCTACGAGCAGTACTTC. Translated, it gives CASSQSPGYEQYF. J is TRBJ2-7 and V is TRBV14, with D unclear. Trimming removed 2 bases from V and 3 bases from J, with 8 bases in between. CDR1 is SGHDN, CDR2 FVKESK, per germline. The CDR3 consists of 13 residues.